This TCR beta chain was identified in a study of blood T cell repertoires in COVID-19 (dated by TCRdb to 2019 to 2021). Background on the whole study: Samples covering the acute and convalescent phases of COVID-19 were provided by collaborators in the United States, Italy and Spain. The material from the prospective study consisted of cDNA or gDNA derived from T cells, B-cell-depleted T cells, or PBMCs. Sample metadata almost always included a de-identified subject ID, COVID-19 status, age in years and sex. Where available, HLA class I and class II types were obtained from metadata supplied by the sample provider rather than from assay-based typing. The repertoires were released in a freely available public database intended as a resource for research on the immune response to SARS-CoV-2. Samples were obtained from the ongoing ImmuneRACE study (first 160 participants) and from 950 to 1,500 subjects provided by 6 global collaborators. The dataset comprised deeply sampled blood TCRbeta repertoires from subjects exposed to, actively infected with, or recovered from COVID-19.

TCRbeta CDR3 regions were amplified from genomic DNA by means of the immunoSEQ Assay, a bias-controlled multiplex PCR. Per the source publication's procedure: The number of nucleated cells in each sample was estimated by amplification of reference gene primers within the assay. To quantify the absolute abundance of each unique TCRbeta CDR3 rearrangement, sequence reads were collapsed and filtered. For each sample, productive Simpson clonality was calculated as the square root of Simpson's diversity index across productive rearrangements. The immuneACCESS repertoire file appears here via TCRdb, limited to in-frame rearrangements. These files lack a portion of the clones; in checked studies, under half of the deficit traces to unresolved V genes, and the cause of the others is not known. V and J calls and clone size are as listed in that table; D and trimming were resolved from the DNA. This sample lists 81,000 or so clones; 75% to 90% were detected once. The ten largest clones add up to roughly an eighth of the sample.

On this clone: It lacks a known antigen. Per-base qualities were not stored, and no clone one base away is much larger.

General study outcomes and caveats: Clinical and demographic metadata were provided uncurated, with the amount varying by source and participant.

The germline V gene sets CDR1 to MNHEY and CDR2 to SVGAGI. V loses 0 bases, J loses 8 bases, and the germline ends lie 13 bases apart. From the cysteine up to the phenylalanine, the CDR3 has a length of 15 residues. Just CDR3 DNA is preserved here, 45 bases in frame from base 1. The collaborating institutions used their own protocols to collect whole blood in K2EDTA tubes. For TCRbeta analysis, collaborator samples were shipped as frozen whole blood, as isolated PBMCs, or as DNA extracted from either sample type. The TCR originated in a man in his 70s with active or convalescent COVID-19. The chain is made from TRBV6-5 and TRBJ1-4; confidence is insufficient to name the D gene. Sequencing used peripheral blood. CDR3 reads: CASSYSASGREKLFF. The base sequence is TGTGCCAGCAGTTACTCGGCATCAGGAAGAGAAAAACTGTTTTTT.